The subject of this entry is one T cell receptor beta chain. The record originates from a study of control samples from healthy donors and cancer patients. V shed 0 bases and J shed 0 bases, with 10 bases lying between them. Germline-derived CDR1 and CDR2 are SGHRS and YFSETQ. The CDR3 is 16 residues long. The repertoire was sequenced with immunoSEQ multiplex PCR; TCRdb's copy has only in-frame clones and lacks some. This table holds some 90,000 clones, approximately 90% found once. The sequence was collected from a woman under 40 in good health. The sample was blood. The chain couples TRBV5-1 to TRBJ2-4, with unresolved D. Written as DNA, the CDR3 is TGCGCCAGCAGCTTGGGTGCTAATCTAGCCAAAAACATTCAGTACTTC. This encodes CASSLGANLAKNIQYF.